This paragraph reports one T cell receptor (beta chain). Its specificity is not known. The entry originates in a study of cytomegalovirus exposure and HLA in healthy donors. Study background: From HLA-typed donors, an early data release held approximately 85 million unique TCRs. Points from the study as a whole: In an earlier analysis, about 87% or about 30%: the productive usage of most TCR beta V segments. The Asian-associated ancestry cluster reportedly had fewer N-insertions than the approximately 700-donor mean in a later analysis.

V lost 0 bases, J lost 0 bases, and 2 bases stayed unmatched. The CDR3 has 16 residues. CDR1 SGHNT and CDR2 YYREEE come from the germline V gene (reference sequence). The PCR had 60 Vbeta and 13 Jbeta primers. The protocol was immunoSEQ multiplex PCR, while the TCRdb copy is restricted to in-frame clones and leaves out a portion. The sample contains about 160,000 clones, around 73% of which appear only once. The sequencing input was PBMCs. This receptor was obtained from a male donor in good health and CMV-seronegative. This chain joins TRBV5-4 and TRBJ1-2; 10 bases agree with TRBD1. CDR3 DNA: TGTGCCAGCAGCTTGGCCGGGACAGGGGCTAACTATGGCTACACCTTC. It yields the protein CASSLAGTGANYGYTF.